This TCR beta chain was identified in a study of blood T cell repertoires in COVID-19. Study-wide background: Both acute and convalescent COVID-19 samples were obtained from the United States, Italy and Spain. T cells, B-cell-depleted T cells, or PBMCs supplied cDNA or gDNA.

The V and J ends lost 6 bases and 0 bases, in that order; junction bases with no gene match: 8. The CDR3 consists of 15 residues. Germline values: CDR1 SQVTM, CDR2 ANQGSEA. Authors' processing steps: Reference gene primer amplification yielded estimated nucleated cell counts. Repertoires were generated with immunoSEQ multiplex PCR, while TCRdb's copy carries only in-frame clones and drops some. Clone size and the V and J calls come from that table; the DNA yielded D and trimming. The table shows about 240,000 clones, with about 83% occurring only once. The receptor's source is a man aged 25-40 years who had recovered from COVID-19. Sequences were obtained from peripheral blood. The rearrangement links TRBV29-1 to TRBJ2-3, with TRBD2 matching 8 bases. CDR3 bases: TGCAGCGTCGACGGAGCGGGGGCGAGCACAGATACGCAGTATTTT. It encodes CSVDGAGASTDTQYF.